Below, one T cell receptor beta chain is given with its context. The germline gives CDR1 SGHVS, CDR2 FQNEAQ. The V and J ends lost 5 bases and 1 base, in that order; junction bases with no gene match: 16. The CDR3 covers 19 residues. The data stem from a study of blood T cells in healthy people across ages. Then a second PCR, running roughly 7 to 11 cycles, was carried out with a sample-barcoded 5' primer and a J-beta primer mix. TCRdb reanalysed the 5' RACE reads using MiXCR and keeps one entry per CDR3 protein. The sample includes 550,000 to 650,000 distinct CDR3 sequences, under 30% of them seen just once.

The J gene is TRBJ1-5, the V gene TRBV7-8; 8 bases are a match to TRBD1. This receptor was taken from a woman of 80 years or more in good health. The sequencing input was blood. CDR3 amino acids: CASSRTQGASPGSNQPQHF. The CDR3 coding sequence is TGTGCCAGCAGCCGAACTCAGGGGGCCTCCCCGGGGAGCAATCAGCCCCAGCATTTT.